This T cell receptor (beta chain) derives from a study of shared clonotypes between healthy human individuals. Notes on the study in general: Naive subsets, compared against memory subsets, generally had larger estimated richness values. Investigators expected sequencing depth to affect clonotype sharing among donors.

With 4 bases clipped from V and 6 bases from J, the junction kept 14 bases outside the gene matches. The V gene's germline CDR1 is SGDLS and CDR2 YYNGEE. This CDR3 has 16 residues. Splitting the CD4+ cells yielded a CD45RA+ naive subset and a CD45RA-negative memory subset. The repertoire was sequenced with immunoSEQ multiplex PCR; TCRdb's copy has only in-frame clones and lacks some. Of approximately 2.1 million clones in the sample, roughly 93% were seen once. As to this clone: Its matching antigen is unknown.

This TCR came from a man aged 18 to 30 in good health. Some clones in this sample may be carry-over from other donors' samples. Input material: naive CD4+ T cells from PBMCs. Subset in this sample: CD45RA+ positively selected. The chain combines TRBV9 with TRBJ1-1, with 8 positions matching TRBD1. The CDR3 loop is CASSPQGGMGVSEAFF. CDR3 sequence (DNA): TGTGCCAGCAGCCCACAGGGGGGGATGGGGGTCTCTGAAGCTTTCTTT.